This TCR beta chain comes out of a study of blood T cells in healthy people across ages (dated by TCRdb to the mid-2010s). Background on the whole study: In model experiments, template switching captured roughly one uniquely barcoded TCR beta cDNA molecule for every two T cells. The study analyzed two additional independent replicas of 1 million unique cDNA reads from the same blood draw for two donors, one aged 18 to 30 and one aged 80 or older. The donors were split into four age groups: young (average 16 years), middle-aged (roughly 39), aged (more than 60) and long-lived (roughly 86). To avoid experimental bias, donors of different ages were spread randomly across the sequencing lanes. Age-related changes in TCR beta repertoire diversity were measured in the study by deep sequencing normalized with unique cDNA molecular identifiers.

To prepare the library, 5' RACE was applied. This sample was sequenced with an Illumina HiSeq 2500. A second PCR of roughly 6 to 11 cycles was performed with a sample-barcoded 5' primer and a J-beta primer mix. A unique molecular identifier was introduced onto each TCR beta cDNA molecule by a template-switch 5' adaptor carrying 12 random nucleotides. Each sample yielded at least 2.5 million CDR3-containing paired-end reads. First-strand cDNA synthesis was performed from all RNA using the Mint cDNA synthesis kit, with priming by a TRBC-specific oligonucleotide. Following uracil-DNA glycosylase treatment, all cDNA underwent a first 18-cycle PCR with the universal primers M1SS and BC2_uni_R. The original methods were these. For normalization, 1 million high-quality reads, each with a distinct molecular identifier, were randomly selected from each sample. Reads with shared molecular identifiers were discarded instead of being binned into consensus sequences. MiTCR, set to a Q25 quality threshold and the strictest error-elimination algorithm, was used for CDR3 identification, clonotype clustering and error correction. A nonparametric unseen species model with Euler transformation was used to estimate a lower bound on total TCR beta diversity. TCRdb reprocessed the public reads (quality trimming at Q25 with fastp, clone calling with MiXCR) and kept in-frame beta chains. Merged by CDR3 protein, the rows form single entries marked with the most common genes and DNA. The authors' filters were not applied to this entry. In this sample the table shows roughly 1.7 million distinct CDR3 sequences, roughly 32% of which occur a single time. The top ten clones comprise 10% to 12% of the sample.

The donors were roughly 39 Caucasian individuals from Russia, aged roughly 6 to 95 years, who were systemically healthy. About 9.6 milliliters of peripheral blood were collected from each donor into EDTA-treated Vacutainer tubes. Ficoll-Paque density-gradient centrifugation was used to isolate PBMCs, with at least 7 million per sample. Trizol reagent was used to extract total RNA from the PBMCs, yielding at least 6 micrograms per sample. For every donor, flow cytometry on a PBMC aliquot measured the percentage of naive CD45RAhigh/CD27high T cells. With respect to this clonotype: Which antigen it targets is not known. The input lacks base qualities; no much larger clone sits a single base away.

As encoded in the germline V gene, CDR1 is LGHNA while CDR2 is YNFKEQ. V gives up 1 base and J gives up 10 bases, and the segment between their germline ends measures 20 bases. Including cysteine and phenylalanine, the CDR3 has 16 amino acids. CDR3 DNA is the only sequence kept; it has 48 bases, read in frame from the first base. Beyond this particular receptor, the publication reports: Bulk unsorted PBMC profiling prevented conclusive comparison of naive and antigen-experienced compartments. As age increased, observed TCR beta diversity per million T cells dropped in a roughly linear way, and a significant reduction was already evident by age 40. Total diversity estimates from one million sequenced T cells were considered lower bounds and underestimates. Observed TCR beta diversity correlated strongly with the percentage of naive T cells measured by flow cytometry. Donor CMV infection status was unknown, potentially confounding age-related changes in expanded clonotypes. Compared with the aged group, the long-lived group had more naive CD4+ T cells, fewer expanded clones and increased TCR diversity, suggesting age selection.

The chain is made from TRBV4-2 and TRBJ2-1; tentative D gene TRBD2, with 5 bases matching. The TCR sequence derives from a woman under 40 in good health. The material sequenced was blood. The CDR3 is CASSQGLVTTEAEQFF. The nucleotide sequence is TGTGCCAGCAGCCAAGGTTTGGTGACTACGGAAGCCGAGCAGTTCTTC.